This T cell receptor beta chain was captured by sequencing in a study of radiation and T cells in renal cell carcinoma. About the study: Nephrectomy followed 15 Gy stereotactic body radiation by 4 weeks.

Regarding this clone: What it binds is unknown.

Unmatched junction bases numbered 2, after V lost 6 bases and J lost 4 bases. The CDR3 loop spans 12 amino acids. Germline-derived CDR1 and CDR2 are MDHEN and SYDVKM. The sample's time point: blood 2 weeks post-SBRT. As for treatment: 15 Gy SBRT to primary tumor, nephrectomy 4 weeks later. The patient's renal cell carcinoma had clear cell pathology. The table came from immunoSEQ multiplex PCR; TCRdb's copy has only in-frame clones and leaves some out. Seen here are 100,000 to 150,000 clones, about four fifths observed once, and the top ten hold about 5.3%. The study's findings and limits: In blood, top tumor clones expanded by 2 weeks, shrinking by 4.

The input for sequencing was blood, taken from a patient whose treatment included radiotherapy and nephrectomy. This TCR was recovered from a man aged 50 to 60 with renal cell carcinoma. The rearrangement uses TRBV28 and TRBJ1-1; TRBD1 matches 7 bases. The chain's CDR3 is CASRDRATEAFF. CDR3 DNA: TGTGCCAGCAGAGACAGGGCCACTGAAGCTTTCTTT.